This T cell receptor (beta chain) was captured in a study of blood T cell repertoires in COVID-19 (dated by TCRdb to 2019 to 2021). With respect to the entire study: Samples covering the acute and convalescent phases of COVID-19 were provided by collaborators in the United States, Italy and Spain. A de-identified subject ID, COVID-19 status, age in years and sex were almost always included in the sample metadata. A freely available public database, intended as a resource for researchers studying the immune response to SARS-CoV-2, is where the repertoires were released. The samples were drawn from the first 160 participants of the ongoing ImmuneRACE study and from over a thousand subjects provided by 6 global collaborators. Where HLA class I and class II types were available, the types were taken from metadata supplied by the sample provider, not from assay-based typing. Deeply sampled blood TCRbeta repertoires from subjects exposed to, actively infected with, or recovered from COVID-19 were included in the dataset. The prospective study material was composed of cDNA or gDNA derived from T cells, B-cell-depleted T cells, or PBMCs.

Collaborating institutions collected whole blood in K2EDTA tubes following their own protocols. For TCRbeta analysis, collaborator samples were shipped as frozen whole blood, as isolated PBMCs, or as DNA extracted from either sample type. The junction shows trimming of 2 bases on V and 2 bases on J, plus 10 bases between the germline ends. The germline V gene gives CDR1 as SGHDN and CDR2 as FVKESK. Counted from cysteine to phenylalanine, this CDR3 has 14 amino acids. This entry keeps only the CDR3 DNA: 42 bases, framed from base 1. TCRbeta CDR3 regions were amplified from genomic DNA by means of the immunoSEQ Assay, a bias-controlled multiplex PCR. Per the original workflow: Nucleated cell counts per sample were estimated from amplification of reference gene primers within the assay. Sequence reads were collapsed and filtered to measure the absolute abundance of every unique TCRbeta CDR3 rearrangement. For each sample, productive Simpson clonality was calculated as the square root of Simpson's diversity index over productive rearrangements. TCRdb stores this immuneACCESS table with in-frame sequences only. Part of the clones is absent; in the studies checked, under half of the shortfall reflects unresolved V genes, and no reason is known for the rest. The DNA gave D and trimming, while V, J and clone size come from that table. The sample table records 40,000 to 45,000 clones; roughly three quarters of these occur just once. About 27% of the sample lies in the top ten.

As for this clone: What this receptor recognizes is not known. Per-base quality was not reported, and no clone a single base away is much larger than it.

The study at large found these results: The quantity of clinical and demographic metadata differed by source and by participant and was supplied without curation.

The receptor was derived from a man older than 75 with acute or convalescent COVID-19. The sequenced sample consisted of peripheral blood. The rearrangement joined TRBV14 to TRBJ2-7; the D gene cannot be named for sure. The nucleotide sequence is TGTGCCAGCAGCCAATTTAGCAGAACCTACGAGCAGTACTTC. Its protein product is CASSQFSRTYEQYF.